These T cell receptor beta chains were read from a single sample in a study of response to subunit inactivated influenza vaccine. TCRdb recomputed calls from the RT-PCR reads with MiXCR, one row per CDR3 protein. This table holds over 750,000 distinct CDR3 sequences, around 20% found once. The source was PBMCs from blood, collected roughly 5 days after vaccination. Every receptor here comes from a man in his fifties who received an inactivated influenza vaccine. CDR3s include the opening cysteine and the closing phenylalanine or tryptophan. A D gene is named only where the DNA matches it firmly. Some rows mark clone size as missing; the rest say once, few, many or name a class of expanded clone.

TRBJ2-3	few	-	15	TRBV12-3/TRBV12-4	TGTGCCAGCAGAACCTCGGGGGTCCGCGGAGATACGCAGTATTTT	CASRTSGVRGDTQYF
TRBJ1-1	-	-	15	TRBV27	TGTGCCAGCAGTTTAGTCCCGTACCTGAACACTGAAGCTTTCTTT	CASSLVPYLNTEAFF
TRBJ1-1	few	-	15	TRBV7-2	TGTGCCAGCAGCTTAGAAACCCGAAGTACAACTGAAGCTTTCTTT	CASSLETRSTTEAFF
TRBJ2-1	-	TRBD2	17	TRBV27	TGTGCCAGCAGTTTACTAGCGGGAGAGAACTCCTACAATGAGCAGTTCTTC	CASSLLAGENSYNEQFF
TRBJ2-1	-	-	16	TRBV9	TGTGCCAGCAGCTTATTAACTAGGTCTGACTACAATGAGCAGTTCTTC	CASSLLTRSDYNEQFF
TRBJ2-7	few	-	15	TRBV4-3	TGCGCCAGCAGCCAAGATTGGAAGGGGTCCTACGAGCAGTACTTC	CASSQDWKGSYEQYF
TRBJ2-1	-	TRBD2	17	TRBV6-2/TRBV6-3	TGTGCCAGCAGTTTCAGTTTAGGACTAGAAAGAGTCAATGAGCAGTTCTTC	CASSFSLGLERVNEQFF
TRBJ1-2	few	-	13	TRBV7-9	TGTGCCAGCAGCTTAGGAGTGGCGTATGGCTACACCTTC	CASSLGVAYGYTF
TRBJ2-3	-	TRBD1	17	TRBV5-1	TGCGCCAGCAGCTTGGGACAGGGCCTATTCCAAAAAGATACGCAGTATTTT	CASSLGQGLFQKDTQYF
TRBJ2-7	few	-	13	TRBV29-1	TGCAGCGTAATCTTGGGGAGCACCTACGAGCAGTACTTC	CSVILGSTYEQYF
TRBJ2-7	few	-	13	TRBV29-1	TGCAGCGTTGGAGGGACGGTCCTTGACGAGCAGTACTTC	CSVGGTVLDEQYF
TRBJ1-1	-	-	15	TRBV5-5	TGTGCCAGCAGCCCGAGACAGGACTCGAATACTGAAGCTTTCTTT	CASSPRQDSNTEAFF
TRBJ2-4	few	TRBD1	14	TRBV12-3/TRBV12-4	TGTGCCAGCAGTCGGACAGGGACCAAAAACATTCAGTACTTC	CASSRTGTKNIQYF
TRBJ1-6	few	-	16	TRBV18	TGTGCCAGCTCACCAGTAACCGGGACGGTTAATTCACCCCTCCACTTT	CASSPVTGTVNSPLHF
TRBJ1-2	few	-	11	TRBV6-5	TGTGCCAGCGCCACCCACTATGGCTACACCTTC	CASATHYGYTF
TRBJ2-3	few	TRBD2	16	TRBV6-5	TGTGCCAGCAGTTACTGGGGCGGGAGGGCCTTAGATACGCAGTATTTT	CASSYWGGRALDTQYF
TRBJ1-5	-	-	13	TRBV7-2	TGTGCCAGCAGCCGACATGAGAATCAGCCCCAGCATTTT	CASSRHENQPQHF
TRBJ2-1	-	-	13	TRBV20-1	TGCAGTGCTAGAGAAGGTGGGGAGAATGAGCAGTTCTTC	CSAREGGENEQFF
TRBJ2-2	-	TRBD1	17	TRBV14	TGTGCCAGCAGTCCGACAGGGGGCCTAACGAACACCGGGGAGCTGTTTTTT	CASSPTGGLTNTGELFF
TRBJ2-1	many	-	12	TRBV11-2	TGTGCCAGCAGCTACCAATACAATGAGCAGTTCTTC	CASSYQYNEQFF
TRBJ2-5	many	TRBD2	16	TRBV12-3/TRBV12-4	TGTGCCAGCAGTTTAGAGCGGGGACTCGACCAAGAGACCCAGTACTTC	CASSLERGLDQETQYF
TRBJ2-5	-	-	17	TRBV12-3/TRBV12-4	TGTGCCAGCAATGAGGGGGAGGGGACACCTTTACAAGAGACCCAGTACTTC	CASNEGEGTPLQETQYF
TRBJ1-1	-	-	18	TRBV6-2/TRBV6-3	TGTGCCAGCAGTTACTGGCGCCGCAGGGCTGACATGAACACTGAAGCTTTCTTT	CASSYWRRRADMNTEAFF
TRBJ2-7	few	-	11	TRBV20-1	TGCAGTGCAACGGACGGGTTCGAGCAGTACTTC	CSATDGFEQYF
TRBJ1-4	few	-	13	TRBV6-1	TGTGCCAGCGAGTACAGGGAGAGGGAAAAACTGTTTTTT	CASEYREREKLFF
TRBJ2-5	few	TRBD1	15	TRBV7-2	TGTGCCAGCAGCTTAATGACAGGGCGATCGGAGACCCAGTACTTC	CASSLMTGRSETQYF
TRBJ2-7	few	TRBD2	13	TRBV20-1	TGCAGTGCTAGGCCTAGCGGGAGCTACGAGCAGTACTTC	CSARPSGSYEQYF
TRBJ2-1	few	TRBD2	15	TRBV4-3	TGCGCCAGCAGCCAGTGGGAGGGCTCCTACAATGAGCAGTTCTTC	CASSQWEGSYNEQFF
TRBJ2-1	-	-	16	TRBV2	TGTGCCAGCAGTTATACCGGGCCAGAGATATTCAATGAGCAGTTCTTC	CASSYTGPEIFNEQFF
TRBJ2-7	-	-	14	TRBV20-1	TGCAGTGCTAGCCCCCCGGGCAGAACCTACGAGCAGTACTTC	CSASPPGRTYEQYF
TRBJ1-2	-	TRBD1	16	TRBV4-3	TGCGCCAGCAGCCAAGAAGTGACAGGGTATGGCTATGGCTACACCTTC	CASSQEVTGYGYGYTF
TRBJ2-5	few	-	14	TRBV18	TGTGCCAGCTCACCGAGGGACCTAAGGGAGACCCAGTACTTC	CASSPRDLRETQYF
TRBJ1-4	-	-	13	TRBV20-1	TGCAGTGCTAGCCTTCGGGGGATCGAAAAACTGTTTTTT	CSASLRGIEKLFF
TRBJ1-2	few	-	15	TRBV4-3	TGCGCCAGCAGCCAAGGGTCACCAGCAGTCTATGGCTACACCTTC	CASSQGSPAVYGYTF
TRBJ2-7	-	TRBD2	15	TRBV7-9	TGTGCCAGCAGCCCTAATAGCGGGAGAAGGTACGAGCAGTACTTC	CASSPNSGRRYEQYF
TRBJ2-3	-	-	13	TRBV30	TGTGCCTGGAGTGGGAGGGCCCCAGATACGCAGTATTTT	CAWSGRAPDTQYF
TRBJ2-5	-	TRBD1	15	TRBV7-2	TGTGCCAGCAGACTCCAGGGGGTTGTCCAAGAGACCCAGTACTTC	CASRLQGVVQETQYF
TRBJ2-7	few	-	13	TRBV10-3	TGTGCCATCACCAACCACGGCCCCTACGAGCAGTACTTC	CAITNHGPYEQYF
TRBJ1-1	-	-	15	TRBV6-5	TGTGCCAGCAGTTACTCACCCGGGGGGAACACTGAAGCTTTCTTT	CASSYSPGGNTEAFF
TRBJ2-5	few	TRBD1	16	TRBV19	TGTGCCAGTAGTACTCGCACAGGGGTGGCACAAGAGACCCAGTACTTC	CASSTRTGVAQETQYF
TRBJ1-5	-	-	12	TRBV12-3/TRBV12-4	TGTGCCAGCAGTTTAGCCCAGGCCCCCCAGCATTTT	CASSLAQAPQHF
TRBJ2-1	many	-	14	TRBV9	TGTGCCAGCAGCGTCGACAGCTCCTACAATGAGCAGTTCTTC	CASSVDSSYNEQFF
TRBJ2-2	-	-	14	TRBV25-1	TGTGCCAGCAGTGAATCCGGGAACACCGGGGAGCTGTTTTTT	CASSESGNTGELFF
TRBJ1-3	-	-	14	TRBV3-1	TGTGCCAGCAGAGAAACAGGGTTTACAAACACCATATATTTT	CASRETGFTNTIYF
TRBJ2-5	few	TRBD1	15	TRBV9	TGTGCCAGCAGCGGACAGGGACAGGGTGTAGAGACCCAGTACTTC	CASSGQGQGVETQYF